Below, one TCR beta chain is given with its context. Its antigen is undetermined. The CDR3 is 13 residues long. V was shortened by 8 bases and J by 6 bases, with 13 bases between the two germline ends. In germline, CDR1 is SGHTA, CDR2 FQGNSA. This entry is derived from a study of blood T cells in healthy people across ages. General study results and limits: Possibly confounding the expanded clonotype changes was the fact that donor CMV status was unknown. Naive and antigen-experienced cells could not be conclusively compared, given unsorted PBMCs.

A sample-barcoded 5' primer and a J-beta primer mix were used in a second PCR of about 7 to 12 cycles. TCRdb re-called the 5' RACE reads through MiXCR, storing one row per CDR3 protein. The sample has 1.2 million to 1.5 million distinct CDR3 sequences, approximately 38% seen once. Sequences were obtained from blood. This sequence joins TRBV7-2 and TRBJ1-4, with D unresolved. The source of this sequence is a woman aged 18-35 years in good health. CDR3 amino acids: CASLGSGDEKLFF. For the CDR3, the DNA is TGTGCCAGCTTGGGAAGTGGGGATGAAAAACTGTTTTTT.